A single sample gave rise to the 5 T cell receptor beta chains below, sequenced in a study of blood T cell repertoires in COVID-19. The data were produced by immunoSEQ multiplex PCR, yet TCRdb's version contains in-frame clones alone and is incomplete. The sample contains 130,000 or so clones, approximately 80% of which appear only once. Sequencing was done on a sample of peripheral blood. The source is a woman aged 55 to 70 with acute or convalescent COVID-19.

The chain uses TRBV5-4 and TRBJ1-2, with D possibly TRBD1 on 6 matching bases. CDR3 length: 13 residues. Trimming removed 5 bases at V and 4 bases at J, with 12 bases between. CDR1 is SGHNT and CDR2 is YYREEE in the germline V gene (reference sequence). CDR3 sequence reads: CASSLGGAYGYTF. DNA for the CDR3: TGTGCCAGCAGTCTGGGGGGGGCCTATGGCTACACCTTC.

The V and J genes are TRBV6-5 and TRBJ2-4; D is unresolved. The germline V and J ends were trimmed by 5 bases and 6 bases, with 5 bases remaining between them. The germline V gene has CDR1 MNHEY and CDR2 SVGAGI. The CDR3 spans 11 residues. The CDR3 loop reads CASSNRNIQYF. As DNA, the CDR3 is TGTGCCAGCAGTAACAGAAACATTCAGTACTTC.

This chain uses TRBV5-1 with TRBJ2-1; possibly TRBD2 for D (6 bases). The length of the CDR3 is 13 residues. The V end lost 4 bases, the J end lost 15 bases, and 20 bases lay between the germline ends. Germline CDR1 and CDR2: SGHRS and YFSETQ. The CDR3 nucleotides are TGCGCCAGCAGCAGGGAGGTTTCGGGGATCCTGTTCTTC. This gives the protein CASSREVSGILFF.

The chain links TRBV25-1 to TRBJ1-1, with a possible D match to TRBD1 (6 bases). The CDR3 is made up of 13 amino acids. The germline V gene has CDR1 MGHDK and CDR2 SYGVNS. V shed 6 bases and J shed 5 bases, with 13 bases lying between them. For the CDR3, the DNA is TGTGCCAGCAGCCAGGGGAGAGGAACTGAAGCTTTCTTT. Translation gives CASSQGRGTEAFF.

This clone has a handful of counts. CDR3 region: CASSFPSGGLNEQFF. In DNA form, the CDR3 reads TGTGCCAGCAGTTTTCCTAGCGGGGGGTTAAATGAGCAGTTCTTC. The rearrangement joins TRBV28 to TRBJ2-1; 11 positions match TRBD2. The trim removed 3 bases at V and 7 bases at J, leaving 5 bases unmatched. Germline V gene lookup returns CDR1 MDHEN and CDR2 SYDVKM. This CDR3 contains 15 residues. Filled out from reference TRBV28 and TRBJ2-1, the complete variable domain reads DVKVTQSSRYLVKRTGEKVFLECVQDMDHENMFWYRQDPGLGLRLIYFSYDVKMKEKGDIPEGYSVSREKKERFSLILESASTNQTSMYLCASSFPSGGLNEQFFGPGTRLTVL.